The TCR beta chain under discussion was sequenced for a study of identical twins. Germline V gene sequence: CDR1 MNHNS, CDR2 SASEGT. The V gene lost 6 bases and the J gene lost 5 bases, with 16 bases spanning the gap. The CDR3 is made up of 14 amino acids. This clonotype was observed a few times. TCRdb reprocessed the 5' RACE reads via MiXCR and lists one record per CDR3 protein. Among roughly 220,000 distinct CDR3 sequences, 6.5% were seen once, and the ten largest hold more than 14%. The same data also went into a second study, on T cells expressing NK-cell markers. This second study says: Roughly 6 of the donors carried dominant NKG2C+ clonotypes that took up about 1.0-7.0% of their CD8+ T cells. Several donors likewise had their CD3+CD56-NKG2C+ fraction led by these clonotypes.

The specimen sequenced was CD8+ T cells sorted from blood. V is TRBV6-1 and J is TRBJ2-5; the D gene could be TRBD1 or TRBD2 (5 bases each). The receptor comes from a woman aged 18-29 years in good health. CDR3 nucleotides: TGTGCCAGCAGGACGGGGTTGTCAGGGGAGACCCAGTACTTC. Its protein product is CASRTGLSGETQYF.